The present T cell receptor (beta chain) was sequenced within a study of T cell responses to AZD1222 COVID-19 vaccine. CDR3 length: 13 amino acids. The ends were cut back, 3 bases at V and 4 bases at J, with 10 bases in the middle. Germline CDR1 DFQATT, CDR2 SNEGSKA (reference sequence). As for this clone: As yet, its antigen is unknown.

The repertoire was sequenced with immunoSEQ multiplex PCR; TCRdb's copy has only in-frame clones and lacks some. The sample contains 250,000 to 300,000 clones, about 94% of which appear only once. Study observations and caveats: Reports indicate that nearly half of spike-specific TCRs are directed at unmutated variant regions. Once two AZD1222 doses were given, Spike-specific TCR breadth and depth went up. Seropositive status at baseline applied to only a handful of AZD1222 recipients. Repertoires were collected only later (after the peak T cell response had occurred).

The starting material was peripheral blood, obtained 28 days after the second AZD1222 dose. The source of this sequence is an adult who received the AZD1222 COVID-19 vaccine. The rearrangement uses TRBV20-1 and TRBJ1-5; D not resolved. DNA for the CDR3: TGCAGTGCTAGTTACGGGGAAAATCAGCCCCAGCATTTT. Amino acid sequence: CSASYGENQPQHF.